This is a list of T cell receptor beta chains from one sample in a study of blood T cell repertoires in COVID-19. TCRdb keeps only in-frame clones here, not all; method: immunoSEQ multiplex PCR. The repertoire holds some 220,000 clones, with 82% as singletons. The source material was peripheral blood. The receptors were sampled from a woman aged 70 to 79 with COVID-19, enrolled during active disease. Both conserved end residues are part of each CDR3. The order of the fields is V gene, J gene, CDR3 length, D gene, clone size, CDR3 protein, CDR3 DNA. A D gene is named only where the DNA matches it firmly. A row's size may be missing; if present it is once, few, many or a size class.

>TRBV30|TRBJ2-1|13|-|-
CACLSDWNNEQFF
TGTGCCTGCCTCTCTGACTGGAACAATGAGCAGTTCTTC
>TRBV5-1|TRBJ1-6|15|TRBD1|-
CASWTGQGQNSPLHF
TGCGCCAGCTGGACCGGACAGGGGCAAAATTCACCCCTCCACTTT
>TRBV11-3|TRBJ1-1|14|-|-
CASSLDPTATEAFF
TGTGCCAGCAGCTTAGATCCCACAGCCACTGAAGCTTTCTTT
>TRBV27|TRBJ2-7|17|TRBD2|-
CASHSGSVGQIIREQYF
TGTGCCAGCCATAGCGGGAGTGTGGGGCAGATTATTAGGGAGCAGTACTTC
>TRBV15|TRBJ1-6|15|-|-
CATSRGGRAGSPLHF
TGTGCCACCAGCAGAGGAGGCAGAGCGGGTTCACCCCTCCACTTT
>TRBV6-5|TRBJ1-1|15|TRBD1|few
CASRSGQLENTEAFF
TGTGCCAGCAGGTCGGGACAGTTAGAGAACACTGAAGCTTTCTTT
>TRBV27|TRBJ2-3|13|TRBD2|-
CAARLAGGDTQYF
TGTGCCGCCCGGCTAGCGGGAGGGGATACGCAGTATTTT
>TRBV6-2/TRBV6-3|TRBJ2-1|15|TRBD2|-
CASSYEGGRWDEQFF
TGTGCCAGCAGTTATGAGGGCGGGAGGTGGGATGAGCAGTTCTTC
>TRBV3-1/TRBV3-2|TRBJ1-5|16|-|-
CASSQDHRQKNQPQHF
TGTGCCAGCAGCCAAGATCACAGGCAAAAAAATCAGCCCCAGCATTTT
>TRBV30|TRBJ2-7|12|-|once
CAIGTLIYEQYF
TGTGCCATAGGGACTCTGATCTACGAGCAGTACTTC
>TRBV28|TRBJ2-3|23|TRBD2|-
CASSLPLHVTGGSSPSITDTQYF
TGTGCCAGCAGTTTACCCCTTCATGTAACGGGAGGATCCAGTCCGTCGATCACAGATACGCAGTATTTT
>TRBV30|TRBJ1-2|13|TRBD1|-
CAWSRQGLSGYTF
TGTGCCTGGAGTCGACAGGGGTTGAGTGGCTACACCTTC
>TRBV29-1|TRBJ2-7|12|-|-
CSAGHQAYEQYF
TGCAGCGCTGGACACCAAGCCTACGAGCAGTACTTC
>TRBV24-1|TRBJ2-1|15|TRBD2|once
CATRPSGSSYNEQFF
TGTGCCACCAGACCGAGCGGGAGCTCCTACAATGAGCAGTTCTTC
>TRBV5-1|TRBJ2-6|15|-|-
CASSPPSSGANVLTF
TGCGCCAGCAGCCCTCCGAGCTCTGGGGCCAACGTCCTGACTTTC
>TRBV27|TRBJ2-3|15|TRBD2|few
CASSFSGRNTDTQYF
TGTGCCAGCAGTTTTAGCGGGAGGAACACAGATACGCAGTATTTT
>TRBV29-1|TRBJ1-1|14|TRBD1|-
CSVLRDRMNTEAFF
TGCAGCGTACTCCGGGACAGAATGAACACTGAAGCTTTCTTT
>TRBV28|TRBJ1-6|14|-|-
CASSPPSGDSPLHF
TGTGCCAGCAGTCCCCCCAGCGGGGACTCACCCCTCCACTTT
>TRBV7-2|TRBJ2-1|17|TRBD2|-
CASTRITGTSGSNEQFF
TGTGCCAGCACTCGCATCACGGGGACTAGCGGGAGTAATGAGCAGTTCTTC
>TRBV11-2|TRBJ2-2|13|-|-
CASSLAGTGELFF
TGTGCCAGCAGCTTAGCAGGTACCGGGGAGCTGTTTTTT
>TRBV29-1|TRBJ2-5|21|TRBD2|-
CSVTYRGRRLAGVGERETQYF
TGCAGCGTGACCTACAGGGGGCGACGACTAGCGGGAGTTGGGGAGCGGGAGACCCAGTACTTC
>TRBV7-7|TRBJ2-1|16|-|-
CASRGTGTHLYNEQFF
TGTGCCAGCAGGGGGACCGGGACTCATCTATACAATGAGCAGTTCTTC
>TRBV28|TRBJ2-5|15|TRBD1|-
CASRSTGGAGETQYF
TGTGCCAGCAGGTCGACAGGGGGCGCAGGCGAGACCCAGTACTTC
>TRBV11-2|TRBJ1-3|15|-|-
CASSRGPNSGNTIYF
TGTGCCAGCAGTAGAGGGCCGAACTCTGGAAACACCATATATTTT
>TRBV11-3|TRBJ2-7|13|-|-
CASSWTYRGEQYF
TGTGCCAGCAGCTGGACCTACCGGGGCGAGCAGTACTTC
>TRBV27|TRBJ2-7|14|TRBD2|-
CASGTSGGLYEQYF
TGTGCCAGCGGCACTAGCGGGGGACTCTACGAGCAGTACTTC
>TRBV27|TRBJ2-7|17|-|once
CASSFRLTAAVFYEQYF
TGTGCCAGCAGCTTTCGACTGACAGCCGCCGTATTCTACGAGCAGTACTTC
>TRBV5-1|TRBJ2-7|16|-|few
CASSLVPQTASYEQYF
TGCGCCAGCAGCTTGGTTCCGCAGACAGCCTCCTACGAGCAGTACTTC
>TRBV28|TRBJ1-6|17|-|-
CASLFPRSGNEGSPLHF
TGTGCCAGCTTGTTTCCCAGGTCAGGGAATGAAGGTTCACCCCTCCACTTT